This T cell receptor (beta chain) was identified in a study of blood T cell repertoires in COVID-19. Trimming stripped 3 bases from V and 5 bases from J, with 11 bases between. The CDR3 loop spans 13 amino acids. CDR1 DFQATT and CDR2 SNEGSKA come from the germline V gene (reference sequence). This clone came up once. Data came from immunoSEQ multiplex PCR; TCRdb stores just in-frame clones and leaves some out. The sample lists 400,000 or so clones; 70% to 90% were seen once. Sequenced sample: peripheral blood. This rearrangement joins TRBV20-1 to TRBJ2-1; possibly TRBD2 for D (5 bases). The sequence was obtained from a man aged 18-30 years with COVID-19, enrolled during active disease. The CDR3 protein is CSASQRPHNEQFF. CDR3 DNA: TGCAGTGCTAGTCAGCGGCCCCACAATGAGCAGTTCTTC.